These 14 T cell receptor beta chains originate from one sample sequenced in a study of control samples from healthy donors and cancer patients. Profiled with immunoSEQ multiplex PCR; TCRdb holds only in-frame clones, not every one. The sample consists of 55,000 to 80,000 clones, approximately 89% of them appearing once. What was sequenced was PBMCs. These receptors came from a man aged 60-69 years with colorectal cancer.

V usage is TRBV6-4 and J usage is TRBJ1-4, with D hard to call. Trimming pared 5 bases from V and 4 bases from J, leaving 11 bases between. CDR1 and CDR2 from the germline V gene are MRHNA and SNTAGT. CDR3 length: 14 residues. CDR3 DNA: TGTGCCAGCAGTAAAGGGCCCAATAATGAAAAACTGTTTTTT. It translates to CASSKGPNNEKLFF.

This chain links TRBV10-3 with TRBJ2-1; possible D gene TRBD1, 6 bases. Trimming left V 3 bases short and J 0 bases short, with 12 bases between. Germline V gene lookup returns CDR1 ENHRY and CDR2 SYGVKD. This CDR3 spans 16 amino acids. CDR3 region: CAISDFGTPSYNEQFF. DNA of the CDR3: TGTGCCATCAGTGATTTCGGGACACCCTCCTACAATGAGCAGTTCTTC.

The chain carries TRBV6-2 or TRBV6-3 and TRBJ1-2, with 10 bases matching TRBD1. There are 14 residues in the CDR3. The V segment lost 6 bases and the J segment 4 bases; nucleotides outside the gene matches: 5. CDR1 and CDR2 from the germline V gene are MNHEY and SVGEGT. In DNA, the CDR3 is TGTGCCAGCAGCCACGGGACAGGGGCCTATGGCTACACCTTC. Translation: CASSHGTGAYGYTF.

The V gene is TRBV7-2, the J gene TRBJ2-7, with 7 bases identical to TRBD2. The CDR3 has 16 residues. V was clipped by 5 bases and J by 0 bases; unmatched bases: 10. Germline loops: CDR1 SGHTA, CDR2 FQGNSA. CDR3 loop: CASSMTAGLSSYEQYF. The CDR3 coding sequence is TGTGCCAGCAGCATGACAGCGGGGCTGAGCTCCTACGAGCAGTACTTC.

V usage is TRBV5-8 and J usage is TRBJ2-3; TRBD2 aligns across 12 bases. The CDR3 totals 16 residues. Trimming took 0 bases from V and 1 from J; bases not matched to a gene: 0. Germline lookup yields CDR1 SGHTS and CDR2 YDEGEE. CDR3 amino acids: CASSLGLAGGTDTQYF. The CDR3 region has the DNA TGTGCCAGCAGCTTGGGACTAGCGGGGGGCACAGATACGCAGTATTTT.

The genes are TRBV3-1 (or the pseudogene TRBV3-2) and TRBJ2-5, with D tentatively TRBD2 (6 bases). V was cut by 7 bases and J by 2 bases, with 20 bases left in between. This CDR3 spans 16 amino acids. The germline V gene has CDR1 LGHDT and CDR2 YNNKEL (reference sequence). The CDR3 protein is CASIPKAGTPQETQYF. CDR3 bases: TGTGCCAGCATCCCAAAAGCGGGTACTCCTCAAGAGACCCAGTACTTC.

The rearrangement links TRBV11-1 to TRBJ1-1; D gene uncertain. The CDR3 consists of 13 residues. Germline-derived CDR1 and CDR2 are SGHAT and FQDESV (reference sequence). Trimming shortened V by 5 bases and J by 5 bases, and 12 bases separated the two germline ends. CDR3 sequence reads: CASSLLRDTEAFF. The CDR3, as DNA: TGTGCCAGCAGCCTCCTTAGGGATACTGAAGCTTTCTTT.

The chain employs TRBV29-1 and TRBJ2-3; no definite D call. Germline-derived CDR1 and CDR2 are SQVTM and ANQGSEA. V shed 4 bases and J shed 3 bases, with 8 bases lying between them. The CDR3 spans 12 residues. The CDR3 DNA sequence: TGCAGCGTTGTTACTACTACAGATACGCAGTATTTT. It is translated as CSVVTTTDTQYF.

The CDR3 loop reads CASSMSGVGQPQHF. In DNA form, the CDR3 reads TGTGCCAGTAGTATGAGCGGGGTTGGACAGCCCCAGCATTTT. The chain recombines TRBV19 with TRBJ1-5; D is unclear. The germline gives CDR1 LNHDA, CDR2 SQIVND (reference sequence). V was shortened by 3 bases and J by 7 bases, with 13 bases between the two germline ends. The CDR3 has 14 residues.

The chain joins TRBV5-1 to TRBJ2-7; D is uncertain. The germline V gene has CDR1 SGHRS and CDR2 YFSETQ. This CDR3 contains 13 residues. V gave up 0 bases and J gave up 4 bases, with 8 bases separating them. The CDR3 region has the DNA TGCGCCAGCAGCTTGGCCGCCGCTTACGAGCAGTACTTC. Protein product: CASSLAAAYEQYF.

The genes are TRBV7-6 and TRBJ2-6; no clear D. V was shortened by 1 base and J by 0 bases, with 4 bases between the two germline ends. CDR1 and CDR2 (germline): SGHVS, FNYEAQ. This CDR3 comprises 15 residues. The DNA for the CDR3 is TGTGCCAGCAGCTTAGTTGCCTCTGGGGCCAACGTCCTGACTTTC. Its translation is CASSLVASGANVLTF.

The chain carries TRBV7-2 and TRBJ2-3; perhaps TRBD2 as D (5 bases). Trimming shortened V by 0 bases and J by 7 bases, and 8 bases separated the two germline ends. The CDR3 length is 13 residues. The germline V gene encodes CDR1 SGHTA and CDR2 FQGNSA. The CDR3 DNA reads as TGTGCCAGCAGCTTAGCGCTAGCTAATACGCAGTATTTT. This sequence encodes CASSLALANTQYF.

This clone appeared once. The chain carries TRBV6-5 and TRBJ1-5, with 7 bases identical to TRBD1. This CDR3 has 13 residues. Germline V gives CDR1 MNHEY, CDR2 SVGAGI. With 5 bases clipped from V and 7 bases from J, the junction kept 5 bases outside the gene matches. Here the CDR3 DNA reads TGTGCCAGCAGTACAACAGGGGCACAGCCCCAGCATTTT. This sequence encodes CASSTTGAQPQHF.

The J gene is TRBJ2-2, the V gene TRBV9, with D hard to call. Deletions cut 0 bases from V and 3 bases from J, with 3 bases between. The length of the CDR3 is 13 residues. The germline CDR1 and CDR2 sequences are SGDLS and YYNGEE. Here the CDR3 DNA reads TGTGCCAGCAGCGTAGACGACACCGGGGAGCTGTTTTTT. Protein sequence: CASSVDDTGELFF.